This T cell receptor beta chain was found in a study of OX40 agonist ivuxolimab in advanced cancers. Across the study: Recorded diagnoses for dose-escalation patients were hepatocellular carcinoma, melanoma, renal cell or head and neck cancer.

The study's findings and limits: Certain nonresponders likewise exhibited a low normalized T-cell clonal expansion.

Concerning this clone itself: Its antigen is unidentified.

Clones were sequenced by immunoSEQ multiplex PCR, and TCRdb holds only the in-frame ones, with some missing. This sample carries approximately 70,000 clones, approximately 90% of them seen once, and the ten largest clones take under 1%. This TCR derives from an adult with an advanced solid tumor such as melanoma, head and neck, liver or kidney cancer. The sample here was CD4+ or CD8+ T cells sorted from blood, taken in a trial of the OX40 agonist ivuxolimab.

The CDR3 sequence: CASSDASYYEQYF. The CDR3, as DNA: TGCGCCAGCAGTGATGCCAGCTACTACGAGCAGTACTTC. The chain is built from TRBV10-1 and TRBJ2-7; D not certain. CDR1 is WNHNN, CDR2 SYGVQD, per germline (reference sequence). There are 13 residues in the CDR3. Between the trimmed V and J ends, which lost 3 bases and 3 bases, there was a span of 9 bases.